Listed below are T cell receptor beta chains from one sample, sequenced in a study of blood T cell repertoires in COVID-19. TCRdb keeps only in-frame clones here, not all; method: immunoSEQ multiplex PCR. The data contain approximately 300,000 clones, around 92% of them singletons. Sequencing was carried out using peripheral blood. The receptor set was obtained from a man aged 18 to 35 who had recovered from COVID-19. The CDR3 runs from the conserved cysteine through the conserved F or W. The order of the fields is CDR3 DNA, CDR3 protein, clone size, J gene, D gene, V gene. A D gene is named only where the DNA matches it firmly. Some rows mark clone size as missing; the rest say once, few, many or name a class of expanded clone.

CDR3 DNA: TGTGCCAGCAGTTCTATAGCGGGAGGTACCACAGATACGCAGTATTTT
CDR3 protein: CASSSIAGGTTDTQYF
clone size: -
J gene: TRBJ2-3
D gene: TRBD2
V gene: TRBV2

CDR3 DNA: TGTGCCATCACCCGACAGGTAGACGGCACTGAAGCTTTCTTT
CDR3 protein: CAITRQVDGTEAFF
clone size: few
J gene: TRBJ1-1
D gene: -
V gene: TRBV10-3

CDR3 DNA: TGTGCCAGCAGCTTAGATCGATGGGGGCACTCCTACAATGAGCAGTTCTTC
CDR3 protein: CASSLDRWGHSYNEQFF
clone size: -
J gene: TRBJ2-1
D gene: -
V gene: TRBV11-2

CDR3 DNA: TGTGCCAGCAGCCTATACCCCGACAAGAACACTGAAGCTTTCTTT
CDR3 protein: CASSLYPDKNTEAFF
clone size: -
J gene: TRBJ1-1
D gene: -
V gene: TRBV7-3

CDR3 DNA: TGTGCCAGCAGCTTAGATCCGGGGATGAGTCAGCCCCAGCATTTT
CDR3 protein: CASSLDPGMSQPQHF
clone size: -
J gene: TRBJ1-5
D gene: -
V gene: TRBV7-8

CDR3 DNA: TGTGCCAGCAGCTTAGCGCTAAGAGAGAAAACCCGACAGTTTAGCAATCAGCCCCAGCATTTT
CDR3 protein: CASSLALREKTRQFSNQPQHF
clone size: -
J gene: TRBJ1-5
D gene: -
V gene: TRBV7-4

CDR3 DNA: TGTGCCAGCAGTTTATCGGCAGGGGCCTACGAGCAGTACTTC
CDR3 protein: CASSLSAGAYEQYF
clone size: -
J gene: TRBJ2-7
D gene: -
V gene: TRBV27

CDR3 DNA: TGTGCCAGCAGTTCCCTCTTCAGCGGGACCCTTACAGATACGCAGTATTTT
CDR3 protein: CASSSLFSGTLTDTQYF
clone size: -
J gene: TRBJ2-3
D gene: TRBD2
V gene: TRBV27

CDR3 DNA: TGTGCCAGCAGCCCCCGACAGGGGGCAGTTGAGCAGTTCTTC
CDR3 protein: CASSPRQGAVEQFF
clone size: -
J gene: TRBJ2-1
D gene: TRBD1
V gene: TRBV9

CDR3 DNA: TGTGCCAGCTCACCGATCGCAGGGGATCAGCCCCAGCATTTT
CDR3 protein: CASSPIAGDQPQHF
clone size: -
J gene: TRBJ1-5
D gene: -
V gene: TRBV18

CDR3 DNA: TGTGCCAGTAGCTTTGCGTTGTTTCAGTTCTTC
CDR3 protein: CASSFALFQFF
clone size: -
J gene: TRBJ2-1
D gene: -
V gene: TRBV7-2

CDR3 DNA: TGTGCCAGTAGCCCGACAGGGATTGGAAACACCATATATTTT
CDR3 protein: CASSPTGIGNTIYF
clone size: once
J gene: TRBJ1-3
D gene: TRBD1
V gene: TRBV19

CDR3 DNA: TGTGCCAGCAGCCCCTTATCCAGGACTAGCGGAGCCGATACGCAGTATTTT
CDR3 protein: CASSPLSRTSGADTQYF
clone size: -
J gene: TRBJ2-3
D gene: TRBD2
V gene: TRBV14

CDR3 DNA: TGTGCCAGCAGCGTAGAACAGGGACTAGGTTTGGAGACCCAGTACTTC
CDR3 protein: CASSVEQGLGLETQYF
clone size: -
J gene: TRBJ2-5
D gene: TRBD2
V gene: TRBV9

CDR3 DNA: TGTGCCAGCAGTTCCCCCCGGGGACTAGCGGGAGCTAGGGACGAGCAGTACTTC
CDR3 protein: CASSSPRGLAGARDEQYF
clone size: -
J gene: TRBJ2-7
D gene: TRBD2
V gene: TRBV27

CDR3 DNA: TGTGCCAGCAGGGCAGGGGTAGGACAGCCCCAGCATTTT
CDR3 protein: CASRAGVGQPQHF
clone size: -
J gene: TRBJ1-5
D gene: -
V gene: TRBV6-5

CDR3 DNA: TGTGCCATCAGTGAGCCTACCGGGGTCCTGACTTTC
CDR3 protein: CAISEPTGVLTF
clone size: -
J gene: TRBJ2-6
D gene: -
V gene: TRBV10-3

CDR3 DNA: TGTGCCTGGAGTATTATAGCGGGAGGGACCAAAAACATTCAGTACTTC
CDR3 protein: CAWSIIAGGTKNIQYF
clone size: -
J gene: TRBJ2-4
D gene: TRBD2
V gene: TRBV30

CDR3 DNA: TGTGCCAGCAGCTCCGCCAGGACAGGGTTCAATGAAAAACTGTTTTTT
CDR3 protein: CASSSARTGFNEKLFF
clone size: -
J gene: TRBJ1-4
D gene: TRBD1
V gene: TRBV7-9

CDR3 DNA: TGTGCCATCGTAGGCGAGGGAAGGGCTGGGGCCAACGTCCTGACTTTC
CDR3 protein: CAIVGEGRAGANVLTF
clone size: -
J gene: TRBJ2-6
D gene: -
V gene: TRBV10-3

CDR3 DNA: TGTGCCAGCAGTCCCGGGACAGGGGGCTTCAATGAGCAGTTCTTC
CDR3 protein: CASSPGTGGFNEQFF
clone size: -
J gene: TRBJ2-1
D gene: TRBD1
V gene: TRBV6-5

CDR3 DNA: TGTGCCACCTCCCCCGGGACTAGCCTTCGAGAGACCCAGTACTTC
CDR3 protein: CATSPGTSLRETQYF
clone size: -
J gene: TRBJ2-5
D gene: TRBD2
V gene: TRBV10-3

CDR3 DNA: TGTGCCAGCAGGGAAGTGACTAGCGGGCTGGGGATCTACAATGAGCAGTTCTTC
CDR3 protein: CASREVTSGLGIYNEQFF
clone size: -
J gene: TRBJ2-1
D gene: TRBD2
V gene: TRBV7-9

CDR3 DNA: TGTGCCAGCAGCCAACCCGGGACAGCTACCTACGAGCAGTACTTC
CDR3 protein: CASSQPGTATYEQYF
clone size: -
J gene: TRBJ2-7
D gene: TRBD1
V gene: TRBV7-9

CDR3 DNA: TGTGCCAGCAGTTTAGGGACAGGGACCTCCTACGAGCAGTACTTC
CDR3 protein: CASSLGTGTSYEQYF
clone size: -
J gene: TRBJ2-7
D gene: TRBD1
V gene: TRBV27

CDR3 DNA: TGTGCCAGCAGTCCCTACCCAGGGACAGGGGGCGACTACACCTTC
CDR3 protein: CASSPYPGTGGDYTF
clone size: -
J gene: TRBJ1-2
D gene: TRBD1
V gene: TRBV27

CDR3 DNA: TGCAGCGTTACGGACAGGGCGAGCTCCTACGAGCAGTACTTC
CDR3 protein: CSVTDRASSYEQYF
clone size: -
J gene: TRBJ2-7
D gene: TRBD1
V gene: TRBV29-1

CDR3 DNA: TGTGCCAGCAGCGGGACTAGTCAGGGGACGCAGTATTTT
CDR3 protein: CASSGTSQGTQYF
clone size: -
J gene: TRBJ2-3
D gene: TRBD2
V gene: TRBV5-6

CDR3 DNA: TGTGCCAGCTCACCACCGGGGGCGGCTAGCACAGATACGCAGTATTTT
CDR3 protein: CASSPPGAASTDTQYF
clone size: -
J gene: TRBJ2-3
D gene: -
V gene: TRBV18

CDR3 DNA: TGTGCCAGCTCACCTCCGGGAGATAGGGATGAGCAGTTCTTC
CDR3 protein: CASSPPGDRDEQFF
clone size: -
J gene: TRBJ2-1
D gene: -
V gene: TRBV18

CDR3 DNA: TGTGCCAGCAGCGTAGCTACGGGTGGGTACGAGCAGTACTTC
CDR3 protein: CASSVATGGYEQYF
clone size: once
J gene: TRBJ2-7
D gene: -
V gene: TRBV9

CDR3 DNA: TGTGCCAGCTCACCGCCGGGACTCTCAAAGAACACTGAAGCTTTCTTT
CDR3 protein: CASSPPGLSKNTEAFF
clone size: -
J gene: TRBJ1-1
D gene: -
V gene: TRBV18

CDR3 DNA: TGTGCCAGCAGCTCGGCGGGGGACTTCTTCTACGAGCAGTACTTC
CDR3 protein: CASSSAGDFFYEQYF
clone size: -
J gene: TRBJ2-7
D gene: TRBD2
V gene: TRBV5-4

CDR3 DNA: TGTGCCAGCAGCTTGGATTTCGCCAGTGACTATGGCTACACCTTC
CDR3 protein: CASSLDFASDYGYTF
clone size: few
J gene: TRBJ1-2
D gene: -
V gene: TRBV5-6

CDR3 DNA: TGTGCCAGCTCACCTGAGAGCAATCAGCCCCAGCATTTT
CDR3 protein: CASSPESNQPQHF
clone size: -
J gene: TRBJ1-5
D gene: -
V gene: TRBV18

CDR3 DNA: TGCGCCAGCAGCTTCGGGACAGAGGCCTACGAGCAGTACTTC
CDR3 protein: CASSFGTEAYEQYF
clone size: -
J gene: TRBJ2-7
D gene: TRBD1
V gene: TRBV5-1

CDR3 DNA: TGTGCCACGGGAGGAGGACCCACCGGGGAGCTGTTTTTT
CDR3 protein: CATGGGPTGELFF
clone size: -
J gene: TRBJ2-2
D gene: TRBD2
V gene: TRBV2

CDR3 DNA: TGTGCCAGTAGTATAGAGTGGCTAGCGGGGTACAATGAGCAGTTCTTC
CDR3 protein: CASSIEWLAGYNEQFF
clone size: -
J gene: TRBJ2-1
D gene: TRBD2
V gene: TRBV19

CDR3 DNA: TGTGCCAGTAGTAGGCGCGGGGTGGGCTCCTACGAGCAGTACTTC
CDR3 protein: CASSRRGVGSYEQYF
clone size: -
J gene: TRBJ2-7
D gene: -
V gene: TRBV19

CDR3 DNA: TGTGCCAGCAGTGAAAGGGGGCGTAGCGACGAGCAGTACTTC
CDR3 protein: CASSERGRSDEQYF
clone size: few
J gene: TRBJ2-7
D gene: TRBD1
V gene: TRBV2

CDR3 DNA: TGTGCCATCAGCCCGGGACAGGGAAGCTATGGCTACACCTTC
CDR3 protein: CAISPGQGSYGYTF
clone size: -
J gene: TRBJ1-2
D gene: TRBD1
V gene: TRBV10-3

CDR3 DNA: TGTGCCTGGAGTGTGAGTCCCGGTCATGAGCAGTTCTTC
CDR3 protein: CAWSVSPGHEQFF
clone size: -
J gene: TRBJ2-1
D gene: -
V gene: TRBV30

CDR3 DNA: TGTGCCAGCAGCAGTGGCCTAGCGGGAAACGAGCAGTACTTC
CDR3 protein: CASSSGLAGNEQYF
clone size: -
J gene: TRBJ2-7
D gene: TRBD2
V gene: TRBV5-6

CDR3 DNA: TGTGCCAGCAGCGGGGTTAGCTCTGGAAACACCATATATTTT
CDR3 protein: CASSGVSSGNTIYF
clone size: -
J gene: TRBJ1-3
D gene: -
V gene: TRBV6-6